The clone carrying this T cell receptor beta chain was detected many times. Its target is not known. The data are from a study of post-analysis software for immune sequencing data. Study outcomes and limitations: Batch-mates among the samples co-clustered strongly by F measure. There were a few TRBV segments more frequent in patients than controls, and TRBV5-6, TRBV5-1 and TRBV20-1 were among them.

TCR beta cDNA libraries included unique molecular identifiers. It was from about 1 to 10 million T cells that 450,000 to 550,000 cDNA molecules came. MiXCR was run by TCRdb on the PCR reads, yielding one entry per CDR3 protein. The profile shows roughly 620,000 distinct CDR3 sequences, about 40% of them singletons. V lost 0 bases, J lost 7 bases, and 10 bases lay in between. This CDR3 region has 13 residues. CDR1 is PRHDT and CDR2 is FYEKMQ in the germline V gene (reference sequence). Material for sequencing was blood. This chain uses TRBV13 with TRBJ2-7, with D possibly being TRBD1 or TRBD2 (5 bases each). The sequence derives from a girl aged 5-17 years with multiple sclerosis. The CDR3 coding sequence is TGTGCCAGCAGCTTAGGCGTGGGACGGGAGCAGTACTTC. This encodes CASSLGVGREQYF.